The clone carrying this T cell receptor (beta chain) was seen a single time. This entry belongs to a study of identical twins. Template switching introduced a universal primer site, and the cDNA bore unique molecular identifiers. MiXCR was run by TCRdb on the 5' RACE reads, yielding one entry per CDR3 protein. The sample lists roughly 720,000 distinct CDR3 sequences; 15% to 20% were seen once. This CDR3 contains 16 residues. Trimming took off 3 bases at V and 6 bases at J, with 18 bases between the two ends. In germline, CDR1 is LGHDT, CDR2 YNNKEL (reference sequence). This sample was also put to use in a study of T cells expressing NK-cell markers.

The receptor was isolated from a woman under 30 in good health. Sequenced sample: PBMCs. This sequence joins TRBV3-1 and TRBJ2-1, with TRBD2 as a possible D gene (6 bases). CDR3 protein: CASSHLRGDASNEQFF. In DNA form, the CDR3 reads TGTGCCAGCAGCCACCTTCGCGGGGATGCGTCCAATGAGCAGTTCTTC.